These 2 T cell receptor beta chains originate from one sample sequenced in a study of cytomegalovirus exposure and HLA in healthy donors. With 60 Vbeta and 13 Jbeta primers, the PCR was carried out. Profiled with immunoSEQ multiplex PCR; TCRdb holds only in-frame clones, not every one. The sample carries 120,000 to 150,000 clones, approximately 72% recorded once. Source material: PBMCs. These receptors were collected from a woman aged 60-75 years in good health and CMV-seronegative.

The chain has TRBV2 and TRBJ2-1; 10 nucleotides agree with TRBD2. CDR3 length equals 16 residues. With 6 bases clipped from V and 5 bases from J, the junction kept 10 bases outside the gene matches. CDR1 and CDR2 (germline): SNHLY, FYNNEI. The CDR3 protein is CASSRTGTSVHNEQFF. The CDR3 nucleotides are TGTGCCAGCAGCCGGACCGGGACTAGCGTACACAATGAGCAGTTCTTC.

In this sample, this clone turned up once. The V and J genes are TRBV9 and TRBJ2-7; D ambiguous. V lost 3 bases and J 6 bases, leaving 13 bases between the germline ends. This CDR3 is built from 13 residues. Germline V gene lookup returns CDR1 SGDLS and CDR2 YYNGEE. This chain's CDR3 is CASSADTALEQYF. The CDR3 DNA is TGTGCCAGCAGCGCGGATACAGCCCTCGAGCAGTACTTC.